This TCR beta chain was documented in a study of T cell responses to AZD1222 COVID-19 vaccine (dated by TCRdb to the early 2020s). Study-wide context: A total of 230 to 250 trial participants underwent TCR sequencing, of whom 200 to 220 received two doses of AZD1222 and about 25 received two doses of the MenACWY control vaccine. Enrollment into the trials was organized by age into subgroups of 18-55, 56-69 and 70-plus years, and those subgroups contained 148, 28 and 57 TCR-sequenced participants, respectively.

The research as a whole found: In the small 56-69-year group, the increase in depth fell short of significance, most likely because of low power. A significant rise in spike-specific TCR breadth and depth was observed after two AZD1222 doses relative to day 0 and relative to MenACWY recipients. No day 14 peak-response samples were available, so repertoires were characterized only after the peak T cell response. Reportedly, almost half of the unique spike-specific TCRs recognized epitopes lying outside the regions that are mutated in the B.1.351 and B.1.1.7 variants. Most participants were white British and females outnumbered males, and the authors suggested that clonal diversity may have been underestimated. Conclusions about previously exposed vaccinees are limited because only a handful of AZD1222 recipients were SARS-CoV-2 seropositive at baseline. The whole spike protein was spanned by vaccine-associated CD4 TCRs, and dominant responses were seen in regions 160-218 and 743-854.

The CDR3 regions of human TCRbeta chains were subjected to immunosequencing. Per the original workflow: TCRs in the repertoires were compared against a reference library of SARS-CoV-2-specific TCRs that had been generated with the MIRA antigen-specificity platform. Breadth meant the fraction of unique TCRs that were SARS-CoV-2-associated, whereas depth meant the fraction of total T cells that were SARS-CoV-2-associated. Using the MIRA data, each spike-specific TCR was assigned both to the spike region to which the TCR was reactive and to a CD4 or CD8 class. Log10-transformed breadth and depth values were compared by one-way ANOVA with Sidak's multiple comparisons tests. TCRdb took over this immuneACCESS table, retaining in-frame rearrangements with V and J assigned. Such tables are incomplete; in checked studies, under half of the missing clones stem from an unresolved V gene, and the remainder is unexplained. V, J and clone size were drawn from that table, and D and trimming were deduced from the DNA. For this sample the table gives about 130,000 clones, of which roughly 93% were detected only once. The top ten clones comprise around 0.99% of the sample.

The label giving this sample's time point can be read as: about 28 days (+/-7) after the second vaccine dose. AZD1222 recipients with second doses at about 4 weeks or about 12 weeks were pooled, because spike-specific TCR depth and breadth did not differ between schedules. Vaccinee samples came from UK trials COV001 and COV002, including a single-blind randomized controlled phase 2/3 trial of AZD1222 (ChAdOx1 nCoV-19) in healthy adults. For TCRbeta chain sequencing, PBMC samples from trial participants were taken at day 0 and at day 28 after the second dose. This clone qualifies as medium-sized (0.01 to 0.1%). It has no known antigen specificity. Base quality data are lacking; no much larger clone is found one base away. The sequence derives from an adult who received the AZD1222 COVID-19 vaccine. Material: peripheral blood, obtained 28 days after the second AZD1222 dose.

The encoded CDR3 is CASSEGTGSTDTQYF. The DNA sequence is given as TGTGCCAGCAGTGAAGGGACTGGTAGCACAGATACGCAGTATTTT. The V and J genes are TRBV6-4 and TRBJ2-3; possibly the D gene is TRBD2, per 6 matching bases. From cysteine to phenylalanine, the CDR3 is 15 amino acids long. Only the CDR3 part of the read is kept: 45 bases, read in frame from the first base. The germline V gene encodes CDR1 MRHNA and CDR2 SNTAGT. V drops 3 bases and J drops 0 bases, leaving 10 bases in between.